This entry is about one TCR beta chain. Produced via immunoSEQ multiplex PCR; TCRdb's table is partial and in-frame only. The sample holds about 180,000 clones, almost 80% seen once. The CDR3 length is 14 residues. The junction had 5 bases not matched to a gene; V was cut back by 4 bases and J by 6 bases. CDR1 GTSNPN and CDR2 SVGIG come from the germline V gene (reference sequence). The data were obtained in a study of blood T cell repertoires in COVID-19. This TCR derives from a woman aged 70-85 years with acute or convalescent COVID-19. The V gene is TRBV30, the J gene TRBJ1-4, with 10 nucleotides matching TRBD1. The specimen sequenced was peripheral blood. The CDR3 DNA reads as TGTGCCTGGACTACCGGGACAGGGGATGAAAAACTGTTTTTT. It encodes CAWTTGTGDEKLFF.